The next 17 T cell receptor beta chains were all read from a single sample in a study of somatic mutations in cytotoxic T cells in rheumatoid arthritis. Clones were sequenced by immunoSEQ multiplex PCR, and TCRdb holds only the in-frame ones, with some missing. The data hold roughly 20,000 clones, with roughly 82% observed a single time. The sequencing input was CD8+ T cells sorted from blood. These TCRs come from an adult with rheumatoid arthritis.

In DNA, the CDR3 is TGTGCCAGCAGCCTTGAAGCGAGATCGAACACTGAAGCTTTCTTT. Amino acids: CASSLEARSNTEAFF. The chain recombines TRBV11-3 with TRBJ1-1, with D hard to call. V gave up 5 bases and J gave up 1 base, with 14 bases separating them. The CDR3 length is 15 residues. Germline V gene sequence: CDR1 SGHNT, CDR2 YENEEA.

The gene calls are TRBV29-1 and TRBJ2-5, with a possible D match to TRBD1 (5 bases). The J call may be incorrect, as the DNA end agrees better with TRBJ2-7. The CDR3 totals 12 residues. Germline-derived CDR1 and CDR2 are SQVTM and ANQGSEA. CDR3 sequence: CSVDEQGYEQYF. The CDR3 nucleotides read TGCAGCGTTGATGAGCAGGGTTACGAGCAGTACTTC.

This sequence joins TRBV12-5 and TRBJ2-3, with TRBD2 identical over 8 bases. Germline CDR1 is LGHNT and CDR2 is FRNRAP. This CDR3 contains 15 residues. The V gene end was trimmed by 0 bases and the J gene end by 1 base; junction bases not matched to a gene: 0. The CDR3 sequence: CASGLVLAGTDTQYF. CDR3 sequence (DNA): TGTGCTAGTGGTTTGGTACTAGCGGGCACAGATACGCAGTATTTT.

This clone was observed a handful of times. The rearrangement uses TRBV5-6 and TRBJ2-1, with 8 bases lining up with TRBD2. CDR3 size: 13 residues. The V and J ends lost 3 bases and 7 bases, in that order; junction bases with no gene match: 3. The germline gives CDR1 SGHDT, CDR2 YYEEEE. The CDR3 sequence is CASSWASGNEQFF. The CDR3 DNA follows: TGTGCCAGCAGCTGGGCTAGCGGGAATGAGCAGTTCTTC.

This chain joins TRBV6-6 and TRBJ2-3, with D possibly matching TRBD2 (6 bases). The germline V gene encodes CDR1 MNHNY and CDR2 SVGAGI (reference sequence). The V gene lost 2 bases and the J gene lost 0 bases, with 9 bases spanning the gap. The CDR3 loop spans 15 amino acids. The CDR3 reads CASSYGAGSTDTQYF. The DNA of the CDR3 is TGTGCCAGCAGTTACGGCGCGGGGAGCACAGATACGCAGTATTTT.

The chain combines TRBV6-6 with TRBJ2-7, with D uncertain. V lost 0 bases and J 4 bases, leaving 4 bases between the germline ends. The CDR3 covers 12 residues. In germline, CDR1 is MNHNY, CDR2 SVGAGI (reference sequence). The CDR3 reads CASSYSSYEQYF. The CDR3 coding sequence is TGTGCCAGCAGTTACTCGAGTTACGAGCAGTACTTC.

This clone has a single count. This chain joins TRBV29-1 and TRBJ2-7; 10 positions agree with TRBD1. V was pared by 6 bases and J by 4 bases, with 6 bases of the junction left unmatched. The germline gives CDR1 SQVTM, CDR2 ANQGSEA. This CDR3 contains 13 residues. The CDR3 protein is CSVSDRGYYEQYF. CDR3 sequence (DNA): TGCAGCGTATCGGACAGGGGGTATTACGAGCAGTACTTC.

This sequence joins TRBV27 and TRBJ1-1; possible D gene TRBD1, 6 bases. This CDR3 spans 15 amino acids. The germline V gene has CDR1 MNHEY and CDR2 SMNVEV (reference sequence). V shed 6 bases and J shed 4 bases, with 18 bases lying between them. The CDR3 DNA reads TGTGCCAGCAGCCTGGACAGTACCCCGGCCACTGAAGCTTTCTTT. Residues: CASSLDSTPATEAFF.

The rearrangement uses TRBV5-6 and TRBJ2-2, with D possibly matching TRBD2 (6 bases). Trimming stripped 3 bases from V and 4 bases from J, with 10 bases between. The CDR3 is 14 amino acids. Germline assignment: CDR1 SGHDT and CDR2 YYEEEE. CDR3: CASSWGVPTGELFF. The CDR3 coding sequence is TGTGCCAGCAGCTGGGGGGTCCCCACCGGGGAGCTGTTTTTT.

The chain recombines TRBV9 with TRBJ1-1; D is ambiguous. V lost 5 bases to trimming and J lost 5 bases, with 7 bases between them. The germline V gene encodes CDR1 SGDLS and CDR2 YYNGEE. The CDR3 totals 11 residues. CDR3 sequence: CASREATEAFF. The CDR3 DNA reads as TGTGCCAGCAGGGAGGCTACTGAAGCTTTCTTT.

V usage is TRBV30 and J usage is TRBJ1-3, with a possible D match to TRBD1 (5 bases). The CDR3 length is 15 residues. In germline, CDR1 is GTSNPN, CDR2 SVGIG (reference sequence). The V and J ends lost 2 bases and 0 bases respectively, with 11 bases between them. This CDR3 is CAWSLQGTSGNTIYF. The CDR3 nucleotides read TGTGCCTGGAGTCTTCAAGGGACCTCTGGAAACACCATATATTTT.

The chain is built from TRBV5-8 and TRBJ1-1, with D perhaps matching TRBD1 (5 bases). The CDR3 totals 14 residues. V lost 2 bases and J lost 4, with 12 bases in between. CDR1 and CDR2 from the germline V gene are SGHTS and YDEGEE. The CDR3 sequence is CASSFPTATTEAFF. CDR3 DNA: TGTGCCAGCAGCTTCCCGACAGCGACCACTGAAGCTTTCTTT.

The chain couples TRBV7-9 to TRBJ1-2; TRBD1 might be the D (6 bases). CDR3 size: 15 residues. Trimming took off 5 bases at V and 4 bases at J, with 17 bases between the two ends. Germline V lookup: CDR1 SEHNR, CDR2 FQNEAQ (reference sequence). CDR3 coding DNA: TGTGCCAGCAGCCAAATGGGGGGCTGGGTCTATGGCTACACCTTC. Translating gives CASSQMGGWVYGYTF.

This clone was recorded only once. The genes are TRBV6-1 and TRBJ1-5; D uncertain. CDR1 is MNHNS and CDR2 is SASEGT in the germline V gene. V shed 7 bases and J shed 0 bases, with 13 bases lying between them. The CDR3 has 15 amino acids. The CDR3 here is CASKTSPISNQPQHF. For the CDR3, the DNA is TGTGCCAGCAAGACCTCCCCTATTAGCAATCAGCCCCAGCATTTT.

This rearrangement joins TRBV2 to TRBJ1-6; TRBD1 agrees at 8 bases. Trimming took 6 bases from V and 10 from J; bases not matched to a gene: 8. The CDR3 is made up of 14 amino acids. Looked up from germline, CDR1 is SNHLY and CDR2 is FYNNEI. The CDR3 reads CASRETGERSPLHF. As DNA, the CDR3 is TGTGCCAGCAGAGAGACAGGGGAGAGATCACCCCTCCACTTT.

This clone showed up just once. CDR3 in amino acids: CASSLLGVLGSYEQYF. The CDR3 DNA is TGTGCCAGCAGTTTGCTTGGGGTCTTGGGCTCCTACGAGCAGTACTTC. This rearrangement joins TRBV6-5 to TRBJ2-7; D is ambiguous. The CDR3 consists of 16 residues. In germline, CDR1 is MNHEY, CDR2 SVGAGI. The germline V and J ends were trimmed by 4 bases and 0 bases, with 16 bases remaining between them.

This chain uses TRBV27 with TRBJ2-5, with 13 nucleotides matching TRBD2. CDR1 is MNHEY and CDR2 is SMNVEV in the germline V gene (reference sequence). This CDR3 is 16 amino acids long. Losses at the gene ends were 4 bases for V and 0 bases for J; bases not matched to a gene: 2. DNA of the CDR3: TGTGCCAGCAGTTCACTAGCGGGAGGGCACCAAGAGACCCAGTACTTC. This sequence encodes CASSSLAGGHQETQYF.